Listed below are T cell receptor beta chains from one sample, sequenced in a study of CD8 T cells in Susac syndrome. TCRdb re-called the immunoSEQ multiplex PCR reads with MiXCR, one entry per CDR3 protein. The table lists tens of thousands of distinct CDR3 sequences, approximately 95% of them singletons. Sequenced input: CD8+ T cells from PBMCs. These TCRs come from a human donor with Susac syndrome. CDR3s include the opening cysteine and the closing phenylalanine or tryptophan. A D gene is named only where the DNA matches it firmly. Some rows have no size entry. The others give once, few or many, or a class for an expanded clone.

v_gene	d_gene	abundance	j_gene	CDR3nt	CDR3aa
TRBV11-2	TRBD2	.	TRBJ2-5	TGTGCCAGCAGCCTCGGACTAGCGGGAGGCACACGGGAGACCCAGTACTTC	CASSLGLAGGTRETQYF
TRBV10-3	TRBD1	.	TRBJ2-5	TGTGCCATCAGTGATGATCTTATCGCCGACCACTGGGGACAGGGGCAAGAGACCCAGTACTTC	CAISDDLIADHWGQGQETQYF
TRBV9	.	once	TRBJ2-3	TGTGCCAGCAGCGTAGTAGGGACGCTGGCAGATACGCAGTATTTT	CASSVVGTLADTQYF
TRBV6-5	TRBD1	.	TRBJ1-2	TGTGCCAGCAGACAAGACAGGGACTATGGCTACACCTTC	CASRQDRDYGYTF
TRBV15	TRBD1	.	TRBJ1-4	TGTGCCACCAGCAGAAAGGGACAGGGCCCATCTAATGAAAAACTGTTTTTT	CATSRKGQGPSNEKLFF
TRBV4-1	.	.	TRBJ2-1	TGCGCCAGCAGCCAGGACCCCGTGAATTGGGGCCATGAGCAGTTCTTC	CASSQDPVNWGHEQFF
TRBV12-3/TRBV12-4	.	once	TRBJ2-5	TGTGCCAGCAGGCCTGACGGGTACCAAGAGACCCAGTACTTC	CASRPDGYQETQYF
TRBV18	TRBD2	.	TRBJ2-3	TGTGCCAGCTCACCAGTGACTAGCATGGATACGCAGTATTTT	CASSPVTSMDTQYF
TRBV13	TRBD1	.	TRBJ2-7	TGTGCCAGCAGCTTAGTTCCAGGGGGCCACGAGCAGTACTTC	CASSLVPGGHEQYF
TRBV20-1	.	.	TRBJ2-7	TGCAGTGCTCATCGGGGGCTAAGCTCCTACGAGCAGTACTTC	CSAHRGLSSYEQYF
TRBV29-1	.	.	TRBJ2-3	TGCAGCGTTGGGATTGGCGAGAGCACAGATACGCAGTATTTT	CSVGIGESTDTQYF